The 24 T cell receptor beta chains given below trace back to one sample, sequenced in a study of long-term antiretroviral therapy in people with HIV. They ran version v3.0 of the immunoSEQ assay at survey level. Clones were sequenced by immunoSEQ multiplex PCR, and TCRdb holds only the in-frame ones, with some missing. The data show 15,000 or so clones, about 80% seen once. The sequencing used unsorted PBMCs, collected 0.3 years before starting antiretroviral therapy. Receptors were obtained from a man aged 50-59 years with HIV.

The chain recombines TRBV19 with TRBJ1-1; TRBD1 matches 7 bases. Trimming took 10 bases from V and 4 from J; bases not matched to a gene: 6. The CDR3 consists of 12 residues. Germline V gene data show CDR1 as LNHDA and CDR2 as SQIVND (reference sequence). The CDR3 region has the DNA TGTGCCACCGTCGACAGGGTCACTGAAGCTTTCTTT. Protein product: CATVDRVTEAFF.

This rearrangement joins TRBV5-1 to TRBJ2-5; maybe TRBD1 (5 bases). Per germline, CDR1 SGHRS and CDR2 YFSETQ. V shed 0 bases and J shed 1 base, with 10 bases lying between them. CDR3 size: 15 residues. The CDR3 region is CASSLAPTVQETQYF. The CDR3 DNA reads TGCGCCAGCAGCTTGGCACCGACAGTCCAAGAGACCCAGTACTTC.

The CDR3 coding sequence is TGCGCCAGCAGCCAAGCTAGCGAGGGAGTTGAGCAGTACTTC. Protein sequence: CASSQASEGVEQYF. J is TRBJ2-7 and V is TRBV4-3; possibly TRBD2 for D (6 bases). This CDR3 is 14 amino acids long. V was clipped by 1 base and J by 7 bases, with 14 bases between them. CDR1 LGHNA and CDR2 YSLEER come from the germline V gene.

The chain recombines TRBV9 with TRBJ1-1; D is undetermined. Trimming stripped 4 bases from V and 4 bases from J, with 17 bases between. This CDR3 has 15 residues. Germline V gene sequence: CDR1 SGDLS, CDR2 YYNGEE. CDR3 amino acids: CASSLRPGEGTEAFF. The DNA for the CDR3 is TGTGCCAGCAGCCTGAGACCGGGCGAGGGCACTGAAGCTTTCTTT.

This chain joins TRBV28 and TRBJ2-7, with unresolved D. V lost 7 bases, J lost 5 bases, and 9 bases lay in between. This CDR3 is built from 11 residues. CDR1 MDHEN and CDR2 SYDVKM come from the germline V gene. CDR3 sequence reads: CASTSAHEQYF. In nucleotides, the CDR3 is TGTGCCAGCACCTCCGCCCACGAGCAGTACTTC.

The chain couples TRBV7-9 to TRBJ2-2; possibly TRBD1 for D (5 bases). The CDR3 length is 18 residues. Between the trimmed V and J ends, which lost 2 bases and 6 bases, there was a span of 22 bases. Per germline, CDR1 SEHNR and CDR2 FQNEAQ (reference sequence). The CDR3 region has the DNA TGTGCCAGCAGCTTACTTCGCTTAAAAAGGACAAGGGCCGGGGAGCTGTTTTTT. Translating it yields CASSLLRLKRTRAGELFF.

This chain connects TRBV29-1 to TRBJ2-2; a possible D gene is TRBD1 (5 bases). Germline CDR1 is SQVTM and CDR2 is ANQGSEA. The CDR3 covers 14 residues. The V end lost 4 bases, the J end lost 6 bases, and 15 bases lay between the germline ends. The CDR3 spells CSVGATSGSGELFF. The CDR3 DNA reads as TGCAGCGTTGGGGCCACCTCAGGGTCCGGGGAGCTGTTTTTT.

The chain combines TRBV4-1 with TRBJ1-2; tentatively, D is TRBD1 (6 bases). Trimming removed 1 base at V and 2 bases at J, with 11 bases between. Germline V gene lookup returns CDR1 MGHRA and CDR2 YSYEKL. The CDR3 extends over 15 amino acids. DNA for the CDR3: TGCGCCAGCAGCCAAGGGACAGCATCGAACTATGGCTACACCTTC. Translated: CASSQGTASNYGYTF.

This clone came up once. The genes are TRBV18 and TRBJ1-4; D gene uncertain. CDR3 length: 13 residues. Germline assignment: CDR1 KGHSH and CDR2 LQKENI. V was cut by 9 bases and J by 0 bases, with 8 bases left in between. As DNA, the CDR3 is TGTGCCAGTCGACTTGCAACTAATGAAAAACTGTTTTTT. Its protein is CASRLATNEKLFF.

The chain combines TRBV4-1 with TRBJ1-1, with 7 bases fitting TRBD1. CDR1 and CDR2 from the germline V gene are MGHRA and YSYEKL. V trimming: 0 bases; J trimming: 1 base; junction bases outside the gene matches: 5. The CDR3 loop spans 16 amino acids. CDR3 DNA: TGCGCCAGCAGCCAAGATGAGTGGACAGGGAACACTGAAGCTTTCTTT. The encoded protein is CASSQDEWTGNTEAFF.

CDR3 amino acids: CASSVGSGPQETQYF. For the CDR3, the DNA is TGTGCCAGCAGCGTAGGGAGCGGCCCCCAAGAGACCCAGTACTTC. The chain couples TRBV9 to TRBJ2-5, with D perhaps TRBD2 (5 bases). The CDR3 extends over 15 amino acids. The V end lost 0 bases, the J end lost 1 base, and 10 bases lay between the germline ends. CDR1 and CDR2 from the germline V gene are SGDLS and YYNGEE.

V gene TRBV7-9 combines with J gene TRBJ2-7; D unresolved. Germline CDR1 reads SEHNR; CDR2 reads FQNEAQ (reference sequence). The V gene lost 0 bases and the J gene lost 6 bases, with 12 bases spanning the gap. The CDR3 contains 14 residues. DNA for the CDR3: TGTGCCAGCAGCTTAGCGCTTTTGATCGGCGAGCAGTACTTC. Its translation is CASSLALLIGEQYF.

V gene TRBV28 combines with J gene TRBJ2-7; TRBD1 is a possible D gene (5 bases). This CDR3 contains 14 residues. Germline CDR1 reads MDHEN; CDR2 reads SYDVKM. V was cut by 8 bases and J by 1 base, with 15 bases left in between. The CDR3 loop reads CASQKQDGSYEQYF. Here the CDR3 DNA reads TGTGCCAGCCAGAAACAGGACGGTTCCTACGAGCAGTACTTC.

The CDR3 nucleotides are TGTGCCTGGAGTGCCTATGGACTAGCGGGGGAGAATACGCAGTATTTT. Amino acids: CAWSAYGLAGENTQYF. This sequence joins TRBV30 and TRBJ2-3; 13 bases fit TRBD2. V shed 1 base and J 7 bases; nucleotides not matched to a gene: 8. This CDR3 spans 16 amino acids. CDR1 GTSNPN and CDR2 SVGIG come from the germline V gene (reference sequence).

The chain uses TRBV4-1 and TRBJ1-1, with D unresolved. CDR3 length: 15 residues. V lost 4 bases, J lost 1 base, and 13 bases lay in between. CDR1 is MGHRA and CDR2 is YSYEKL in the germline V gene. The CDR3 here is CASSPESGGNTEAFF. CDR3 nucleotide sequence: TGCGCCAGCAGCCCAGAATCTGGAGGGAACACTGAAGCTTTCTTT.

The chain couples TRBV13 to TRBJ1-4; 8 bases fit TRBD1. Looked up from germline, CDR1 is PRHDT and CDR2 is FYEKMQ (reference sequence). The junction had 11 bases not matched to a gene; V was cut back by 6 bases and J by 11 bases. This CDR3 is 14 amino acids long. CDR3 bases: TGTGCCAGCAGTTCCGGACAGGGACTGTCTAAACTGTTTTTT. Protein: CASSSGQGLSKLFF.

This chain connects TRBV6-5 to TRBJ1-1; no firm D call. Trimming stripped 4 bases from V and 4 bases from J, with 13 bases between. The CDR3 is made up of 14 amino acids. Germline CDR1 is MNHEY and CDR2 is SVGAGI. CDR3: CASSFSFKGTEAFF. The DNA for the CDR3 is TGTGCCAGCAGTTTTTCATTTAAGGGCACTGAAGCTTTCTTT.

The V call is TRBV5-6, the J call TRBJ2-2; D is uncertain. CDR3 length: 14 amino acids. Germline values: CDR1 SGHDT, CDR2 YYEEEE. Trimming stripped 0 bases from V and 2 bases from J, with 5 bases between. The CDR3 bases are TGTGCCAGCAGCTTGGACATCAACACCGGGGAGCTGTTTTTT. Residues: CASSLDINTGELFF. Full variable domain (outside the CDR3, taken from reference TRBV5-6 and TRBJ2-2): DAGVTQSPTHLIKTRGQQVTLRCSPKSGHDTVSWYQQALGQGPQFIFQYYEEEERQRGNFPDRFSGHQFPNYSSELNVNALLLGDSALYLCASSLDINTGELFFGEGSRLTVL.

The chain links TRBV2 to TRBJ1-5; D remains ambiguous. Germline V gene sequence: CDR1 SNHLY, CDR2 FYNNEI. The length of the CDR3 is 17 residues. Deletions cut 2 bases from V and 0 bases from J, with 14 bases between. In DNA form, the CDR3 reads TGTGCCAGCAGTGAAAGATTCGCCAGATATAGCAATCAGCCCCAGCATTTT. Translation gives CASSERFARYSNQPQHF.

To note about this clone: Distinct nucleotide sequences in the sample also encode this CDR3. This sequence joins TRBV27 and TRBJ2-7; D ambiguous. V shed 0 bases and J shed 4 bases, with 4 bases lying between them. Looked up from germline, CDR1 is MNHEY and CDR2 is SMNVEV (reference sequence). The CDR3 consists of 12 residues. The DNA for the CDR3 is TGTGCCAGCAGTTTATCGGGGTACGAGCAGTACTTC. Amino acid sequence: CASSLSGYEQYF.

This chain's CDR3 is CASSRKSSGTGTYEQYF. As DNA, the CDR3 is TGTGCCAGCAGTAGAAAGAGCTCCGGGACAGGCACCTACGAGCAGTACTTC. The gene calls are TRBV27 and TRBJ2-7; TRBD1 agrees at 8 bases. Trimming at V came to 5 bases and at J to 2 bases, leaving 14 bases not matched to a gene. CDR1 is MNHEY and CDR2 is SMNVEV in the germline V gene (reference sequence). The CDR3 is made up of 17 amino acids.

The V and J genes are TRBV2 and TRBJ2-5, with 7 bases that match TRBD2. The trim removed 6 bases at V and 5 bases at J, leaving 9 bases unmatched. Germline CDR1 and CDR2: SNHLY and FYNNEI. This CDR3 is 14 amino acids long. CDR3 amino acids: CASRKRDGGETQYF. In DNA, the CDR3 is TGTGCCAGCAGAAAGCGGGACGGGGGGGAGACCCAGTACTTC.

The chain joins TRBV9 to TRBJ2-2; TRBD1 might be the D (6 bases). Germline CDR1 and CDR2: SGDLS and YYNGEE. V lost 0 bases and J lost 4, with 7 bases in between. The CDR3 runs 14 residues. DNA of the CDR3: TGTGCCAGCAGCGTAGGGGGGCTCACCGGGGAGCTGTTTTTT. Translated, it gives CASSVGGLTGELFF.

This clone came up once. The chain couples TRBV10-3 to TRBJ1-1; 9 bases are shared with TRBD1. This CDR3 spans 12 amino acids. CDR1 is ENHRY, CDR2 SYGVKD, per germline. The ends lost 6 bases at V and 8 bases at J; junction bases unmatched: 4. In DNA form, the CDR3 reads TGTGCCATCAGACAGGGGGCAACGGAAGCTTTCTTT. Protein sequence: CAIRQGATEAFF.